The rows below give T cell receptor beta chains drawn from one sample of a study of blood T cell repertoires in COVID-19. Generated by immunoSEQ multiplex PCR, the TCRdb table keeps only in-frame clones and is missing some. The sample has roughly 340,000 clones, around 87% seen once; the top ten hold just under 6.5%. Sequenced input: peripheral blood. The source of these receptors is a woman between 50 and 59 years old with COVID-19, enrolled during active disease. The CDR3 runs from the conserved cysteine through the conserved F or W. A D gene is named only where the DNA matches it firmly. The listing skips clone size in some rows; elsewhere it reads once, few, many or a size class.

CDR3aa,CDR3nt,j_gene,v_gene,d_gene,abundance
CASSVAGGAYLGDEAFF,TGTGCCAGCAGCGTAGCCGGTGGGGCTTACCTTGGGGATGAAGCTTTCTTT,TRBJ1-1,TRBV9,.,many
CASSLSRLAGEGQYF,TGTGCCAGCAGTTTATCTAGACTAGCGGGAGAGGGGCAGTACTTC,TRBJ2-7,TRBV27,TRBD2,.
CASAWTSGSRDEQFF,TGTGCCAGTGCTTGGACTAGCGGGAGTAGAGATGAGCAGTTCTTC,TRBJ2-1,TRBV19,TRBD2,once
CASSLEYAGRPYGYTF,TGTGCCAGCAGCTTGGAGTACGCGGGGCGGCCCTATGGCTACACCTTC,TRBJ1-2,TRBV5-5,.,.
CASSLTANYGYTF,TGCGCCAGCAGCTTGACAGCTAACTATGGCTACACCTTC,TRBJ1-2,TRBV5-1,.,few
CASSWDRSNYGYTF,TGTGCCAGCAGTTGGGACAGGTCTAACTATGGCTACACCTTC,TRBJ1-2,TRBV27,TRBD1,.
CASSGAGLGKNEKLFF,TGTGCCAGCAGCGGCGCCGGTCTGGGCAAAAATGAAAAACTGTTTTTT,TRBJ1-4,TRBV9,.,.
CAWGQPGQGGEKLFF,TGTGCCTGGGGCCAACCGGGACAGGGTGGAGAAAAACTGTTTTTT,TRBJ1-4,TRBV30,TRBD1,.
CASSLGDARTGELFF,TGTGCCAGCAGCTTGGGAGATGCGAGGACCGGGGAGCTGTTTTTT,TRBJ2-2,TRBV11-3,.,many
CASSPGRRNTGELFF,TGTGCCAGCAGCCCTGGGAGGAGGAACACCGGGGAGCTGTTTTTT,TRBJ2-2,TRBV9,.,.
CASSGLAGGPSHTQYF,TGTGCCAGCAGTGGACTAGCGGGAGGACCATCCCATACGCAGTATTTT,TRBJ2-3,TRBV27,TRBD2,.
CASSMRWEDNEQFF,TGTGCCAGTAGTATGAGGTGGGAGGACAATGAGCAGTTCTTC,TRBJ2-1,TRBV19,.,.
CASSSPRQLNNEQFF,TGTGCCAGCAGTTCCCCGCGACAGCTAAACAATGAGCAGTTCTTC,TRBJ2-1,TRBV6-5,.,.